The 2 T cell receptor beta chains given below trace back to one sample, sequenced in a study of blood T cell repertoires in COVID-19. Libraries were prepared by immunoSEQ multiplex PCR; TCRdb keeps only in-frame clonotypes and omits some of them. There are over 150,000 clones in the sample; around 84% occur only once, and roughly 1% lies in the top ten. Input material: peripheral blood. The receptors originated from a man in his forties with acute or convalescent COVID-19.

The genes are TRBV18 and TRBJ2-1; no reliable D call. CDR1 and CDR2 (germline): KGHSH, LQKENI. V was clipped by 2 bases and J by 10 bases, with 6 bases between them. The length of the CDR3 is 11 residues. The CDR3 DNA reads as TGTGCCAGCTCACCAGGGCTCGAGCAGTTCTTC. This sequence encodes CASSPGLEQFF.

This chain links TRBV7-3 with TRBJ2-1, with TRBD2 identical over 11 bases. The trim removed 5 bases at V and 15 bases at J, leaving 15 bases unmatched. Germline V gene data show CDR1 as SGHTA and CDR2 as FQGTGA. The length of the CDR3 is 15 residues. In DNA form, the CDR3 reads TGTGCCAGCAGCATCCTTAGCGGGGGGGTGACATTAAGGTTCTTC. It is translated as CASSILSGGVTLRFF.